Here is one T cell receptor (beta chain) with its context. Busulfan-fludarabine conditioning, marrow transplant, and cyclophosphamide on days +3 and +4 were administered. Data came from immunoSEQ multiplex PCR; TCRdb stores just in-frame clones and leaves some out. The sample records about 12,000 clones, about 2.1% being singletons. Germline loops: CDR1 SGHTA, CDR2 FQGNSA. The CDR3 extends over 14 amino acids. V was trimmed by 5 bases and J by 0 bases, leaving 9 bases between them. The data originate from a study of T cells after posttransplantation cyclophosphamide. The sequence came from a male patient aged 30 to 39 who received an allogeneic stem cell transplant from a related donor, was CMV-positive, and had no GVHD. Some T cells may possibly be graft donor cells. This sequence joins TRBV7-2 and TRBJ2-3; TRBD2 is a possible D gene (6 bases). This sample comprised PBMCs, obtained after allogeneic stem cell transplant with posttransplant cyclophosphamide. Here the CDR3 DNA reads TGTGCCAGCAGCCGTAGCGGTAGCACAGATACGCAGTATTTT. Protein sequence: CASSRSGSTDTQYF.